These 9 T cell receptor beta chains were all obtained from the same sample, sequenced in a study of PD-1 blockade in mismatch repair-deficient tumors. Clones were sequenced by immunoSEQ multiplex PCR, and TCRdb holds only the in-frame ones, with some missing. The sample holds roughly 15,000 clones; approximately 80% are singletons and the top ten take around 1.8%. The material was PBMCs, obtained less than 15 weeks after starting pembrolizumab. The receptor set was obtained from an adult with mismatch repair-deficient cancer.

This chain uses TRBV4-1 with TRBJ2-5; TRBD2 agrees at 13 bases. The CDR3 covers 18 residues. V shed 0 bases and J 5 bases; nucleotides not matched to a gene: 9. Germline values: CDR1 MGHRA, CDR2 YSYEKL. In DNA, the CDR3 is TGCGCCAGCAGCCAAGACCTGGGACTAGCGGGGACTTCGGAGACCCAGTACTTC. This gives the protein CASSQDLGLAGTSETQYF.

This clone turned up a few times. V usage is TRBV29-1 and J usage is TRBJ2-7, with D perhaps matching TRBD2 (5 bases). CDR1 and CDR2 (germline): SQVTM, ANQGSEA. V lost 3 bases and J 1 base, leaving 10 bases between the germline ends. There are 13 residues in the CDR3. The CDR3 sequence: CSVEDPGSYEQYF. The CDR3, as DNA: TGCAGCGTTGAGGATCCGGGGTCCTACGAGCAGTACTTC.

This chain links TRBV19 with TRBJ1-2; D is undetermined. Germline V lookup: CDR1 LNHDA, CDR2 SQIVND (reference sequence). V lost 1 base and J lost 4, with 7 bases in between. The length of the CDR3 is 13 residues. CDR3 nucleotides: TGTGCCAGTAGTATAGGGCAAATCTATGGCTACACCTTC. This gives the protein CASSIGQIYGYTF. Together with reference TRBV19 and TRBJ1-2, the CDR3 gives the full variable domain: DGGITQSPKYLFRKEGQNVTLSCEQNLNHDAMYWYRQDPGQGLRLIYYSQIVNDFQKGDIAEGYSVSREKKESFPLTVTSAQKNPTAFYLCASSIGQIYGYTFGSGTRLTVV.

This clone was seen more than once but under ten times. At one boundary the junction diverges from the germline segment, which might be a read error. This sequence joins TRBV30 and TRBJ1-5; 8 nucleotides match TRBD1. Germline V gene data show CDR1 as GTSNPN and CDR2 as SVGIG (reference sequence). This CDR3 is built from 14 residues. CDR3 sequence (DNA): TGTGCCTGGGGTGTTGGACAGGGAGGTCAGCCCCAGCATTTT. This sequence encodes CAWGVGQGGQPQHF.

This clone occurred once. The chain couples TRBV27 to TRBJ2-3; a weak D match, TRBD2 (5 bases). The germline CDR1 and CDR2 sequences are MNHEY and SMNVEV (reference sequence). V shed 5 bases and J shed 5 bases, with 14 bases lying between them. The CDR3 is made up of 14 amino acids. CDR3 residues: CASSQSGKGDTQYF. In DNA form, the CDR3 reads TGTGCCAGCAGTCAGAGCGGAAAGGGAGATACGCAGTATTTT.

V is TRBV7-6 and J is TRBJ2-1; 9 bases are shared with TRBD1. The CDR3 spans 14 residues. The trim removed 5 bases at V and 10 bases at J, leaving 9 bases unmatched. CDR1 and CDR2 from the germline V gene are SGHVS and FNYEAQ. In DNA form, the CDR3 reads TGTGCCAGCAGCATCAGGACAGGGGTGGACGAGCAGTTCTTC. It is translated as CASSIRTGVDEQFF. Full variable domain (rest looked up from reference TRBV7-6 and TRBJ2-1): GAGVSQSPRYKVTKRGQDVALRCDPISGHVSLYWYRQALGQGPEFLTYFNYEAQQDKSGLPNDRFSAERPEGSISTLTIQRTEQRDSAMYRCASSIRTGVDEQFFGPGTRLTVL.

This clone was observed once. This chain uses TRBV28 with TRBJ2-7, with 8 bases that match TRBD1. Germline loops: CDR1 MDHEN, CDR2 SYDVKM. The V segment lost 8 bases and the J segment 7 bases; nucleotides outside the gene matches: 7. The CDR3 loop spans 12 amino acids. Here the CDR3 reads CASGQGAREQYF. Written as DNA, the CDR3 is TGTGCCAGCGGGCAGGGGGCGCGAGAGCAGTACTTC. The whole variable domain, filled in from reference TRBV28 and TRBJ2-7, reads DVKVTQSSRYLVKRTGEKVFLECVQDMDHENMFWYRQDPGLGLRLIYFSYDVKMKEKGDIPEGYSVSREKKERFSLILESASTNQTSMYLCASGQGAREQYFGPGTRLTVT.

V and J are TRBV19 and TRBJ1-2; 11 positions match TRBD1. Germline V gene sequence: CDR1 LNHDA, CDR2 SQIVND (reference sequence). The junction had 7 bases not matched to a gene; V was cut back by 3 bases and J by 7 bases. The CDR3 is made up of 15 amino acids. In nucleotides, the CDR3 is TGTGCCAGTAGTATTCGGCGGGACAGGGGGACTGGCTACACCTTC. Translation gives CASSIRRDRGTGYTF. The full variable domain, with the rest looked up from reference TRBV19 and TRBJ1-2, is DGGITQSPKYLFRKEGQNVTLSCEQNLNHDAMYWYRQDPGQGLRLIYYSQIVNDFQKGDIAEGYSVSREKKESFPLTVTSAQKNPTAFYLCASSIRRDRGTGYTFGSGTRLTVV.

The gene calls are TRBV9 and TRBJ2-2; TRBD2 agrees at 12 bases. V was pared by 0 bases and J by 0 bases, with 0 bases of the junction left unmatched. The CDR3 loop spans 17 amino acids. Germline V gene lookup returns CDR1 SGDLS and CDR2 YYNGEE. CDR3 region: CASSVGLAGANTGELFF. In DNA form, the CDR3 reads TGTGCCAGCAGCGTAGGACTAGCGGGAGCGAACACCGGGGAGCTGTTTTTT.